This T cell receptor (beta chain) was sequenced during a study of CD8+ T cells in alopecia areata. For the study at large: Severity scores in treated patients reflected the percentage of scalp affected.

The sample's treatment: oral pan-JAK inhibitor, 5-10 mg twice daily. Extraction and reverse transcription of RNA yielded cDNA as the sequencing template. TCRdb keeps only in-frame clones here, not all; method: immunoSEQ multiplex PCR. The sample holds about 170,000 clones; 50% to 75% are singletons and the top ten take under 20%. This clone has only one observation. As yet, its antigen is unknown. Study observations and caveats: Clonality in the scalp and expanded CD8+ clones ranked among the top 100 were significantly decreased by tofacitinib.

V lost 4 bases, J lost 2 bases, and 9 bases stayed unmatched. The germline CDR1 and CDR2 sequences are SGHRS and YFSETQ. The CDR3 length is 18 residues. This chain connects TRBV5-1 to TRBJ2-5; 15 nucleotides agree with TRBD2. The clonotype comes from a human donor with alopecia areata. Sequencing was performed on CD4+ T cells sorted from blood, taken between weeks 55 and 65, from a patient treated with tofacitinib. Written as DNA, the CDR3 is TGCGCCAGCAGCATCGGGACTAGCGGGGGGACCAATCAAGAGACCCAGTACTTC. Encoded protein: CASSIGTSGGTNQETQYF.